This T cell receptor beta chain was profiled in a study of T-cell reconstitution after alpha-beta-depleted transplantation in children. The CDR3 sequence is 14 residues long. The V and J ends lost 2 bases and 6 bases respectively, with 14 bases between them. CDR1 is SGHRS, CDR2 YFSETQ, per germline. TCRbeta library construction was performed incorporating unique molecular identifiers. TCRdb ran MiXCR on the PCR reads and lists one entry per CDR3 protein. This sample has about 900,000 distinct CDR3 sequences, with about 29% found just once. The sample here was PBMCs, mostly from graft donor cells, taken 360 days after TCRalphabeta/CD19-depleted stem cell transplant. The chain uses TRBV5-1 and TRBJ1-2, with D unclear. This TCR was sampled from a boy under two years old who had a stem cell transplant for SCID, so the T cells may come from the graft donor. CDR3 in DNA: TGCGCCAGCAGCTTCGATACTCCCATTAATGGCTACACCTTC. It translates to CASSFDTPINGYTF.